A single count supports the clone carrying this T cell receptor (beta chain). Its antigen is still unknown. Sequenced by immunoSEQ multiplex PCR; TCRdb stores in-frame clones only, minus some. This sample has over a million clones, with around 75% found just once. This entry is derived from a study of shared clonotypes between healthy human individuals. Healthy adults negative for HIV, lacking recent acute infections or vaccinations, served as donors. Nashville, Tennessee was home to all donors, each a Caucasian adult. Germline CDR1 MNHNS, CDR2 SASEGT. Trimming left V 5 bases short and J 5 bases short, with 12 bases between. This CDR3 contains 13 residues. Study results and caveats: Sampling was confined to blood; repertoires within tissues likely differ.

This rearrangement joins TRBV6-1 to TRBJ1-1; possible D gene TRBD1, 5 bases. Sequencing input: memory CD4+ T cells sorted from blood. As to subset: CD45RA-negative fraction. This TCR was recovered from a man between 18 and 35 years old in good health. The CDR3 protein is CASSSQGGTEAFF. The CDR3 DNA is TGTGCCAGCAGTTCTCAGGGAGGTACTGAAGCTTTCTTT.